This T cell receptor (beta chain) emerged from a study of STAT5B mutations in CD4+ large granular lymphocyte leukemia. Points on this clone: Its antigen is currently unknown.

Overall study findings and caveats: TRBV06-family usage was enriched in top patient clones (8/27) versus controls (2/35).

Profiled with immunoSEQ multiplex PCR; TCRdb holds only in-frame clones, not every one. Of roughly 30,000 clones in the sample, about 70% were seen once. Trimming stripped 1 base from V and 0 bases from J, with 11 bases between. This CDR3 comprises 16 residues. Germline CDR1 SGHRS, CDR2 YFSETQ. V gene TRBV5-1 combines with J gene TRBJ1-3; D not certain. What was sequenced was CD4+ T cells from blood buffy coats. This TCR came from a human donor in good health. For the CDR3, the DNA is TGCGCCAGCAGCTTGAGGCTAGCGAACTCTGGAAACACCATATATTTT. It codes for CASSLRLANSGNTIYF.